This TCR beta chain is from a study of OX40 agonist ivuxolimab in advanced cancers. Looking at the study overall: Allowance was made for prior anti-PD-1, anti-PD-L1 or anti-CTLA-4 therapy, and roughly 40% had some.

The V end was cut by 2 bases, the J end by 0 bases, with 11 bases between. The CDR3 is 16 amino acids. Germline-derived CDR1 and CDR2 are MNHNY and SVGAGI (reference sequence). Clones were sequenced by immunoSEQ multiplex PCR, and TCRdb holds only the in-frame ones, with some missing. The data contain tens of thousands of clones, roughly nine tenths of them singletons. The chain recombines TRBV6-6 with TRBJ1-3; D is unclear. The source is an adult with an advanced solid tumor such as melanoma, head and neck, liver or kidney cancer. The starting material was CD4+ or CD8+ T cells sorted from blood, obtained in a trial of the OX40 agonist ivuxolimab. CDR3 sequence: CASSYIETFSGNTIYF. The CDR3 nucleotides are TGTGCCAGCAGTTACATAGAGACGTTCTCTGGAAACACCATATATTTT.